Each of the 12 T cell receptor beta chains below was sequenced from the same sample in a study of T-cell reconstitution after alpha-beta-depleted transplantation in children. During its preparation, the TCRbeta library received unique molecular identifiers. TCRdb analysed the PCR reads with MiXCR anew, one entry per CDR3 protein. Here the sample spans around 250,000 distinct CDR3 sequences, around 25% being singletons. Sample: PBMCs, taken before TCRalphabeta/CD19-depleted stem cell transplant. Source of these receptors: a girl aged 2 to 9 with Fanconi anemia, due to receive a stem cell transplant.

This clonotype has a count of ten or more. J is TRBJ2-7 and V is TRBV5-1, with 12 bases that match TRBD2. Per germline, CDR1 SGHRS and CDR2 YFSETQ. The CDR3 has 16 amino acids. After removal of 4 bases from V and 7 bases from J, the junction contained 12 bases not matched to a gene. The DNA for the CDR3 is TGCGCCAGCAGCCTTGGGCTAGCGGGAGGGCCCAGAGAGCAGTACTTC. This encodes CASSLGLAGGPREQYF.

The gene calls are TRBV27 and TRBJ2-3, with a possible D match to TRBD1 (6 bases). The CDR3 runs to 14 residues. Germline V CDR1 and CDR2: MNHEY, SMNVEV (reference sequence). Between the trimmed V and J ends, which lost 2 bases and 8 bases, there was a span of 14 bases. The CDR3 bases are TGTGCCAGCAGTTTACAACAGGGAAGGAGTACGCAGTATTTT. It codes for CASSLQQGRSTQYF.

The chain combines TRBV5-1 with TRBJ2-7, with D perhaps TRBD1 (6 bases). V was cut by 6 bases and J by 0 bases, with 13 bases left in between. CDR1 and CDR2 (germline): SGHRS, YFSETQ. The CDR3 runs 14 residues. Here the CDR3 reads CASNPGHFSYEQYF. CDR3 DNA: TGCGCCAGCAACCCGGGACACTTCTCCTACGAGCAGTACTTC.

This clonotype was picked up many times. This chain links TRBV20-1 with TRBJ2-7, with 10 positions matching TRBD2. The V gene end was trimmed by 3 bases and the J gene end by 1 base; junction bases not matched to a gene: 6. Germline V gene data show CDR1 as DFQATT and CDR2 as SNEGSKA (reference sequence). The CDR3 spans 15 residues. DNA of the CDR3: TGCAGTGCTAGTCGAGGACTAGCGGATTCCTACGAGCAGTACTTC. Its translation is CSASRGLADSYEQYF.

This clonotype was counted ten times or more. The chain couples TRBV20-1 to TRBJ2-3; 8 nucleotides agree with TRBD2. V trimming: 3 bases; J trimming: 4 bases; junction bases outside the gene matches: 12. Germline loops: CDR1 DFQATT, CDR2 SNEGSKA (reference sequence). The CDR3 is 16 residues long. The chain's CDR3 is CSASPHVAGGADTQYF. CDR3 sequence (DNA): TGCAGTGCTAGCCCTCATGTGGCGGGAGGTGCAGATACGCAGTATTTT.

This clonotype was counted ten times or more. This rearrangement joins TRBV12-3 or TRBV12-4 to TRBJ2-1; D possibly corresponds to TRBD2 (5 bases). This CDR3 is 12 amino acids long. V lost 7 bases to trimming and J lost 2 bases, with 6 bases between them. CDR3: CASKLAYNEQFF. The CDR3 bases are TGTGCCAGCAAACTAGCCTACAATGAGCAGTTCTTC.

This rearrangement joins TRBV12-3 or TRBV12-4 to TRBJ2-3; D may be TRBD1 or TRBD2 (8 bases each). This CDR3 spans 19 amino acids. CDR3 nucleotide sequence: TGTACCTTCAGTTTAGCGGGGACAGGCCGGTGGAAGTTGGCAGATACGCAGTATTTT. Protein product: CTFSLAGTGRWKLADTQYF.

In its sample, this clonotype was seen a few times. This chain links TRBV5-1 with TRBJ2-3, with 7 bases that match TRBD1. The CDR3 has 14 residues. Per germline, CDR1 SGHRS and CDR2 YFSETQ. The trim removed 4 bases at V and 2 bases at J, leaving 4 bases unmatched. CDR3 sequence (DNA): TGCGCCAGCAGCCACAGGGGAGTCACAGATACGCAGTATTTT. This gives the protein CASSHRGVTDTQYF.

A single count supports this clonotype. The chain couples TRBV10-3 to TRBJ2-2; D unresolved. V lost 3 bases, J lost 3 bases, and 2 bases lay in between. The germline V gene encodes CDR1 ENHRY and CDR2 SYGVKD. The CDR3 length is 12 residues. DNA for the CDR3: TGTGCCATCAGTGACTACACCGGGGAGCTGTTTTTT. This gives the protein CAISDYTGELFF.

This clonotype was observed a handful of times. The chain couples TRBV28 to TRBJ1-2; 7 nucleotides agree with TRBD1. V was pared by 6 bases and J by 8 bases, with 9 bases of the junction left unmatched. Germline lookup yields CDR1 MDHEN and CDR2 SYDVKM. CDR3 length: 13 residues. CDR3 nucleotides: TGTGCCAGCAGAACAAACAGGGGTGCGGGCTACACCTTC. This encodes CASRTNRGAGYTF.

The chain carries TRBV24-1 and TRBJ2-5; 9 bases map to TRBD1. The CDR3 is 15 amino acids. Germline CDR1 reads KGHDR; CDR2 reads SFDVKD. With 7 bases clipped from V and 4 bases from J, the junction kept 9 bases outside the gene matches. The CDR3 coding sequence is TGTGCCACCAGCCGATCCGGGACAGGGATAGAGACCCAGTACTTC. It specifies CATSRSGTGIETQYF.

In its sample, this clonotype was seen a few times. The chain is built from TRBV6-1 and TRBJ2-3, with D possibly TRBD2 on 6 matching bases. The CDR3 runs 16 residues. Germline-derived CDR1 and CDR2 are MNHNS and SASEGT. V was trimmed by 6 bases and J by 2 bases, leaving 18 bases between them. The CDR3 here is CASRETGTPITDTQYF. The DNA for the CDR3 is TGTGCCAGCAGGGAGACCGGGACTCCTATCACAGATACGCAGTATTTT.